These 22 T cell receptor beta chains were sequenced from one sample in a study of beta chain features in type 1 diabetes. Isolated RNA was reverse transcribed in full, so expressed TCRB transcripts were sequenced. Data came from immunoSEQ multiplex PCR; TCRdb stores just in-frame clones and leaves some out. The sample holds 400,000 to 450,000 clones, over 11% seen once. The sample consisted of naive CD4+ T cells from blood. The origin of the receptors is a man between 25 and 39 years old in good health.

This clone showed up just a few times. CDR3 sequence (DNA): TGTGCCAGCAGCTCGCAGGGACCCGTAAAGACCCAGTACTTC. Translating it yields CASSSQGPVKTQYF. This rearrangement joins TRBV6-1 to TRBJ2-5, with D perhaps assigned TRBD1 or TRBD2 (5 bases each). V was trimmed by 6 bases and J by 6 bases, leaving 17 bases between them. The germline gives CDR1 MNHNS, CDR2 SASEGT. This CDR3 spans 14 amino acids.

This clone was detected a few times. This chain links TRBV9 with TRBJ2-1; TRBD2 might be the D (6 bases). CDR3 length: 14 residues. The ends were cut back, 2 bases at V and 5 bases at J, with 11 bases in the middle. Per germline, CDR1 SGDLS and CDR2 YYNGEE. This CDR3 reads CASSVGGYDNEQFF. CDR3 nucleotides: TGTGCCAGCAGCGTCGGGGGATACGACAATGAGCAGTTCTTC.

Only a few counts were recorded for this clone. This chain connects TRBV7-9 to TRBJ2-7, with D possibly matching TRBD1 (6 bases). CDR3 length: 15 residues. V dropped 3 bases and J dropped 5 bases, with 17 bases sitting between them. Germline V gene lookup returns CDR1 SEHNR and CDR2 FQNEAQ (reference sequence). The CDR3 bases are TGTGCCAGCAGCTTCGGCGACCCGGACAGTAACGAGCAGTACGTC. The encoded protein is CASSFGDPDSNEQYV.

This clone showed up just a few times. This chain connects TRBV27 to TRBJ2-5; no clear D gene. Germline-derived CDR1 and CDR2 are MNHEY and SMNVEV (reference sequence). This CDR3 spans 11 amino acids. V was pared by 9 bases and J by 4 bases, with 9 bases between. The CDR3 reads CASRRGETQYF. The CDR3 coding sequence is TGTGCCAGTCGACGTGGAGAGACCCAGTACTTC.

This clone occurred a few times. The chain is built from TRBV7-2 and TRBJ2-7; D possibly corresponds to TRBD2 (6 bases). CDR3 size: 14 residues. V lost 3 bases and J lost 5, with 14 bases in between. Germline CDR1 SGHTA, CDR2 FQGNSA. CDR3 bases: TGTGCCAGCAGCTTCGGCCTAGCGAAGGACGAGCAGTACTTC. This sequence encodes CASSFGLAKDEQYF.

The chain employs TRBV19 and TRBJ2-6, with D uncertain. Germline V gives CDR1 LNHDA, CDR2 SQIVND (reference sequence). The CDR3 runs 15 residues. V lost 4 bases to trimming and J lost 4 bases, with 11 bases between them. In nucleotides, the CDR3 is TGTGCCAGTAGTAAATCGGGTGCCGGGGCCAACGTCCTGACTTTC. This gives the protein CASSKSGAGANVLTF.

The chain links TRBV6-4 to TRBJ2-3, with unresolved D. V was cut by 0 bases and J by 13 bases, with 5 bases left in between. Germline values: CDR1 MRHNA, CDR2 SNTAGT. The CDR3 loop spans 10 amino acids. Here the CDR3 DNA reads TGTGCCAGCAGTGACTCGGGCAAGTATTTT. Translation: CASSDSGKYF.

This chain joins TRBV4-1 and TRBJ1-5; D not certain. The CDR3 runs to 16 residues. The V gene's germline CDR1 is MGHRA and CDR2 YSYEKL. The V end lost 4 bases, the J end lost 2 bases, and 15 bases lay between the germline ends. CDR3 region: CASSPFAGDGNQPQHF. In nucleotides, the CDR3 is TGCGCCAGCAGCCCCTTTGCCGGGGATGGCAATCAGCCCCAGCATTTT.

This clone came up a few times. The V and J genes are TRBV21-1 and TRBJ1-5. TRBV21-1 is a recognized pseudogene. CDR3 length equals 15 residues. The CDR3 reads CASSWITRGNQPQHF. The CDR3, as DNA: TGTGCCAGCAGTTGGATCACCCGGGGCAATCAGCCCCAGCATTTT.

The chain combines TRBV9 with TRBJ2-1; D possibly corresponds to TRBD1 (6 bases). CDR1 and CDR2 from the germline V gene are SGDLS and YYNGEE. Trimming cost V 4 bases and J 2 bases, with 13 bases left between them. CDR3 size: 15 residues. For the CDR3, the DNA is TGTGCCAGCAGCATTTCGACAGGAGCCTACAATGAGCAGTTCTTC. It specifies CASSISTGAYNEQFF. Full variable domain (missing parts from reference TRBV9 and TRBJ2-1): DSGVTQTPKHLITATGQRVTLRCSPRSGDLSVYWYQQSLDQGLQFLIQYYNGEERAKGNILERFSAQQFPDLHSELNLSSLELGDSALYFCASSISTGAYNEQFFGPGTRLTVL.

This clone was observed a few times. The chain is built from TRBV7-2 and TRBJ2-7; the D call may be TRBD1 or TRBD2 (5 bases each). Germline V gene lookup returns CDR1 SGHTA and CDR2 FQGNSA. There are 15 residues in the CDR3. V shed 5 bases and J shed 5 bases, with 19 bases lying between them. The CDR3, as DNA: TGTGCCAGCAGCATGTCGGGGACCCAGCCGGACGAGCAGTACTTC. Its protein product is CASSMSGTQPDEQYF. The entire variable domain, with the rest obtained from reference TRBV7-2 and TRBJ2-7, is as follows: GAGVSQSPSNKVTEKGKDVELRCDPISGHTALYWYRQSLGQGLEFLIYFQGNSAPDKSGLPSDRFSAERTGGSVSTLTIQRTQQEDSAVYLCASSMSGTQPDEQYFGPGTRLTVT.

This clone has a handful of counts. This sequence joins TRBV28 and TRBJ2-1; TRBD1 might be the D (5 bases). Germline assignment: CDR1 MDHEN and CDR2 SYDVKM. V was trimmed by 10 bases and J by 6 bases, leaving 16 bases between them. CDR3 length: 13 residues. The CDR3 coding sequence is TGTGCCACCATGCGCAGGGCTGGCAATGAGCAGTTCTTC. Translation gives CATMRRAGNEQFF.

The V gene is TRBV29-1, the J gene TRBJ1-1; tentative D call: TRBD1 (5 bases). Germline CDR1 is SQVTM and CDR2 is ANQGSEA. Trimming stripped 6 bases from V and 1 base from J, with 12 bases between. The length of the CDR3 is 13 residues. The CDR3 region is CSVKGRENTEAFF. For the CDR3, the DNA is TGCAGCGTCAAAGGCAGGGAGAACACTGAAGCTTTCTTT.

CDR3 in amino acids: CSNRRTEGPGYTF. The CDR3 nucleotides are TGCAGCAACCGACGGACGGAGGGCCCTGGCTACACCTTC. The rearrangement links TRBV29-1 to TRBJ1-2; D uncertain. The CDR3 extends over 13 amino acids. Per germline, CDR1 SQVTM and CDR2 ANQGSEA. The V end lost 8 bases, the J end lost 7 bases, and 20 bases lay between the germline ends.

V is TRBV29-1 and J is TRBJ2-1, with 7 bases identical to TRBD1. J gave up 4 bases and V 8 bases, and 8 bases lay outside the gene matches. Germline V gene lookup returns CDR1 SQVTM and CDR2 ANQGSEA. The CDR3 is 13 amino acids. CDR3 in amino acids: CSINRGWYNEQFF. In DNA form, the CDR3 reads TGCAGCATCAACAGGGGTTGGTACAATGAGCAGTTCTTC.

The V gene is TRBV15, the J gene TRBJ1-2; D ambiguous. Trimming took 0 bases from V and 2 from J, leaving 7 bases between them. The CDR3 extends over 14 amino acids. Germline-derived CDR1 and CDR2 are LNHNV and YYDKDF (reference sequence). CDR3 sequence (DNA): TGTGCCACCAGCAGAGATACGCGGAACTATGGCTACACCTTC. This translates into CATSRDTRNYGYTF.

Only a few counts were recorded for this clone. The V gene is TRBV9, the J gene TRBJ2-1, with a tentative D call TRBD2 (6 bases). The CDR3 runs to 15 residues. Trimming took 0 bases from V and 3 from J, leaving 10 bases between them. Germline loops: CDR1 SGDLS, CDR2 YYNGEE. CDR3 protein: CASSVEGLHYNEQFF. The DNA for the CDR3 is TGTGCCAGCAGCGTAGAGGGACTCCACTACAATGAGCAGTTCTTC. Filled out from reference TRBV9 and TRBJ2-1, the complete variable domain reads DSGVTQTPKHLITATGQRVTLRCSPRSGDLSVYWYQQSLDQGLQFLIQYYNGEERAKGNILERFSAQQFPDLHSELNLSSLELGDSALYFCASSVEGLHYNEQFFGPGTRLTVL.

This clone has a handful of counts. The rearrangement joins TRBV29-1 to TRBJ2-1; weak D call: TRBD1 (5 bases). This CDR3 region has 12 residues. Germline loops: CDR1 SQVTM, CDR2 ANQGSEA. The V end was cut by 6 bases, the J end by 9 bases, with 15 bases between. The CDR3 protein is CSVRQGLGEQFF. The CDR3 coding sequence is TGCAGCGTCCGCCAGGGATTAGGTGAGCAGTTCTTC.

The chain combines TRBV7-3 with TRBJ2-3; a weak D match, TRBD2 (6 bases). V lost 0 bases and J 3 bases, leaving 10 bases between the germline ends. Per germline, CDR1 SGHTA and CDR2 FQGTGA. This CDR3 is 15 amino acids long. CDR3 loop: CASSLTFGGTDTQYF. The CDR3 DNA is TGTGCCAGCAGCTTAACGTTCGGGGGAACAGATACGCAGTATTTT.

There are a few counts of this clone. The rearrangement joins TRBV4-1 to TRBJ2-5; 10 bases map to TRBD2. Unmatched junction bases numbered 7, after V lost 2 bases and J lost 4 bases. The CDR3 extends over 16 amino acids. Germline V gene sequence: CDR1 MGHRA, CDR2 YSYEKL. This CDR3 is CASSQPSGGRGETQYF. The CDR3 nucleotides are TGCGCCAGCAGCCAACCTAGCGGGGGTCGTGGAGAGACCCAGTACTTC.

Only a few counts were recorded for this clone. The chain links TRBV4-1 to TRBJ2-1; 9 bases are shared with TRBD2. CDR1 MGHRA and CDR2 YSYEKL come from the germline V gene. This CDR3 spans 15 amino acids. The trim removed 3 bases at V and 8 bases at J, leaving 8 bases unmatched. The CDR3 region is CASSQERGVGDEQFF. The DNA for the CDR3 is TGCGCCAGCAGCCAGGAGCGGGGGGTCGGCGATGAGCAGTTCTTC.

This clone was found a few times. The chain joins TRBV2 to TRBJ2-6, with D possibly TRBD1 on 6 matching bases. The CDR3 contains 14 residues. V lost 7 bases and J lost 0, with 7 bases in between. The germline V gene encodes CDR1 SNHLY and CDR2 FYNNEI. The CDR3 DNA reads TGTGCCAGCAAGGACAGCTCTGGGGCCAACGTCCTGACTTTC. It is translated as CASKDSSGANVLTF.